This T cell receptor (beta chain) was obtained from a study of T cell responses to AZD1222 COVID-19 vaccine. The CDR3 extends over 17 amino acids. Germline V gene sequence: CDR1 SGHVS, CDR2 FNYEAQ. V lost 5 bases to trimming and J lost 0 bases; unmatched junction nucleotides: 5. Sequenced by immunoSEQ multiplex PCR; TCRdb stores in-frame clones only, minus some. This table holds roughly 150,000 clones, roughly 90% found once. The chain is built from TRBV7-6 and TRBJ2-4; 12 bases agree with TRBD2. This TCR derives from an adult in good health. Sequencing was performed on peripheral blood, taken on day 0 of AZD1222 vaccination. The DNA of the CDR3 is TGTGCCAGCAGCCAACTAGCGGGGGGAATAGCCAAAAACATTCAGTACTTC. Amino acids: CASSQLAGGIAKNIQYF. The whole variable domain, filled in from reference TRBV7-6 and TRBJ2-4, reads GAGVSQSPRYKVTKRGQDVALRCDPISGHVSLYWYRQALGQGPEFLTYFNYEAQQDKSGLPNDRFSAERPEGSISTLTIQRTEQRDSAMYRCASSQLAGGIAKNIQYFGAGTRLSVL.